A single sample is the source of the 6 T cell receptor beta chains below, sequenced in a study of vaccination effects on CD4 cells after COVID-19. After expansion with viral peptide pools in the ViraFEST assay, antigen-specific CD4+ T cells were sequenced. The culture ran for around 10 days before CD4+ T cells were isolated. Sometime from March through December 2020, the person acquired a SARS-CoV-2 infection that PCR confirmed. Two-dose BNT162b2 or mRNA-1273 vaccination was given to participants. TCRdb's table, derived via immunoSEQ multiplex PCR, lists solely in-frame clones and lacks some. This sample carries more than 13,000 clones, 65% to 80% of them seen once, and the ten largest clones take approximately 23%. For these TCRs, the target antigens are not known. The sample here was CD4+ T cells from PBMCs cultured with HCoV-NL63 spike peptides, taken after COVID-19 vaccination. The receptors shown here come from a human donor who had a prior SARS-CoV-2 infection.

The chain uses TRBV27 and TRBJ1-2, with TRBD1 identical over 7 bases. Germline CDR1 MNHEY, CDR2 SMNVEV (reference sequence). Trimming at V came to 5 bases and at J to 4 bases, leaving 10 bases not matched to a gene. The length of the CDR3 is 15 residues. CDR3 bases: TGTGCCAGCAGTCCACGACAGGGAACTGGCTATGGCTACACCTTC. Its translation: CASSPRQGTGYGYTF.

The chain has TRBV19 and TRBJ2-3; 9 bases line up with TRBD2. With V trimmed by 1 base and J by 5 bases, 7 bases remained unmatched. The CDR3 has 16 amino acids. Germline V gene lookup returns CDR1 LNHDA and CDR2 SQIVND (reference sequence). The CDR3, as DNA: TGTGCCAGTAGTATAGCTGGCGGGGGGGTGGGAGATACGCAGTATTTT. It specifies CASSIAGGGVGDTQYF.

The CDR3 DNA follows: TGTGCCAGCAGCGTAGCGGGGCCGCAAAGCGGGCAAGAGACCCAGTACTTC. Its translation: CASSVAGPQSGQETQYF. The J gene is TRBJ2-5, the V gene TRBV9; maybe TRBD2 (6 bases). The V gene lost 0 bases and the J gene lost 2 bases, with 17 bases spanning the gap. Germline V gives CDR1 SGDLS, CDR2 YYNGEE. This CDR3 spans 17 amino acids.

This clone ranks as hyperexpanded (1% or more). This chain's CDR3 is CASTIRGQAPYGYTF. Here the CDR3 DNA reads TGTGCCAGCACTATAAGGGGGCAGGCCCCTTATGGCTACACCTTC. This chain joins TRBV6-5 and TRBJ1-2; TRBD1 matches 7 bases. This CDR3 spans 15 amino acids. V dropped 7 bases and J dropped 5; count of bases not matched to a gene: 13. Looked up from germline, CDR1 is MNHEY and CDR2 is SVGAGI.

The chain joins TRBV4-3 to TRBJ2-1; a weak D match, TRBD2 (5 bases). V was pared by 0 bases and J by 4 bases, with 16 bases between. CDR3 size: 17 residues. Germline V gene sequence: CDR1 LGHNA, CDR2 YSLEER. The CDR3 region is CASSQDRYGNRYNEQFF. Written as DNA, the CDR3 is TGCGCCAGCAGCCAAGATAGGTACGGGAATCGGTACAATGAGCAGTTCTTC.

In its sample, this clone was seen a few times. The chain links TRBV7-2 to TRBJ2-5; no definite D call. The CDR3 has 16 residues. V lost 1 base to trimming and J lost 1 base, with 13 bases between them. CDR1 and CDR2 (germline): SGHTA, FQGNSA. CDR3 DNA: TGTGCCAGCAGCTTAGGATCGCGATCAGGCCAAGAGACCCAGTACTTC. This translates into CASSLGSRSGQETQYF.